At least ten counts were recorded for the clone carrying this T cell receptor (beta chain). Its antigen is undetermined. The data belong to a study of T cells in Graves' hyperthyroidism and ophthalmopathy. Hyperthyroidism patients were newly diagnosed, had disease duration under 2 months, and were aged 18 to 65 years. Study-wide findings and caveats: The model identified upcoming ophthalmopathy a median 6.5 months ahead of onset.

Authors of the study amplified TCR beta CDR3 regions from RNA transcripts. Primed by the HTBI set, a first-round RT-PCR was run on the TCR CDR3. TCRdb reprocessed the multiplex PCR reads with MiXCR, giving one entry per CDR3 protein. This repertoire shows around 620,000 distinct CDR3 sequences, about 17% found once; its top ten account for 3.8%. The source material was blood. The source of this sequence is a woman aged 25 to 39 with Graves' hyperthyroidism.

CDR3: CATSDAALTSTDTQYF. The CDR3 DNA reads TGTGCCACCAGTGACGCAGCATTAACTAGCACAGATACGCAGTATTTT. The chain recombines TRBV24-1 with TRBJ2-3; D unclear. The germline V and J ends were trimmed by 4 bases and 0 bases, with 13 bases remaining between them. The CDR3 spans 16 residues. CDR1 and CDR2 from the germline V gene are KGHDR and SFDVKD.